This T cell receptor beta chain comes out of a study of blood T cell repertoires in COVID-19. At the level of the study: Samples of COVID-19 (acute and convalescent) were obtained from the United States, Italy and Spain. T cells, B-cell-depleted T cells, or PBMCs supplied cDNA or gDNA.

The CDR3 length is 12 residues. Germline lookup yields CDR1 SQVTM and CDR2 ANQGSEA. V dropped 6 bases and J dropped 1 base, with 10 bases sitting between them. Sequencing was performed with immunoSEQ multiplex PCR; in TCRdb, only in-frame clones are kept and a portion is missing. Of around 46,000 clones in the sample, around four fifths were seen once. The gene calls are TRBV29-1 and TRBJ2-7; D gene unclear. Specimen: peripheral blood. The source of this sequence is a man between 70 and 80 years old with acute or convalescent COVID-19. CDR3 sequence (DNA): TGCAGCGTCCACAGTTTGTCCTACGAGCAGTACTTC. It codes for CSVHSLSYEQYF.